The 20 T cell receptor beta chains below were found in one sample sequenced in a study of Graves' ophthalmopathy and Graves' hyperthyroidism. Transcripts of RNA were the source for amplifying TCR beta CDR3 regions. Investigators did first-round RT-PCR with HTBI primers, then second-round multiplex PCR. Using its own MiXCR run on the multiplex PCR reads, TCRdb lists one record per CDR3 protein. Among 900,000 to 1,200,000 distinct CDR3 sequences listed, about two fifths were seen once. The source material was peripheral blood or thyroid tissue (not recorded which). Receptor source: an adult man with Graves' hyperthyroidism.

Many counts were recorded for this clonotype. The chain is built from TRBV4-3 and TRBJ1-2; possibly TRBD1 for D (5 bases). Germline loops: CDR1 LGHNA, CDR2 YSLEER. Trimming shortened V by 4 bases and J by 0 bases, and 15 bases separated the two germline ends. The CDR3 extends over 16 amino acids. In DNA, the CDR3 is TGCGCCAGCAGCCCTTTTGTTGCAGGGACTAACTATGGCTACACCTTC. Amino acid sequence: CASSPFVAGTNYGYTF.

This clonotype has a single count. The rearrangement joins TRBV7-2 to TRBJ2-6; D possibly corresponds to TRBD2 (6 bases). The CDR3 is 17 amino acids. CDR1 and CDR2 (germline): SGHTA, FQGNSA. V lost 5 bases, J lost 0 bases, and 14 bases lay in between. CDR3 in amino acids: CASSPGVRFSGANVLTF. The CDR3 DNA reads TGTGCCAGCAGCCCGGGGGTGCGTTTCTCTGGGGCCAACGTCCTGACTTTC.

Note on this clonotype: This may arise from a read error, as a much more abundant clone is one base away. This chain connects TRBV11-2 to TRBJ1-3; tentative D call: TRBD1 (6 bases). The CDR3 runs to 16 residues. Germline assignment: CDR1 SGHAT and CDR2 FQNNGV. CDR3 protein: CASSYTTGISGNTLYF. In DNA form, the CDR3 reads TGTGCCAGCAGTTACACAACAGGGATCTCTGGAAACACCTTATATTTT. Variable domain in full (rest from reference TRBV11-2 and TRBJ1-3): EAGVAQSPRYKIIEKRQSVAFWCNPISGHATLYWYQQILGQGPKLLIQFQNNGVVDDSQLPKDRFSAERLKGVDSTLKIQPAKLEDSAVYLCASSYTTGISGNTLYFGEGSWLTVV.

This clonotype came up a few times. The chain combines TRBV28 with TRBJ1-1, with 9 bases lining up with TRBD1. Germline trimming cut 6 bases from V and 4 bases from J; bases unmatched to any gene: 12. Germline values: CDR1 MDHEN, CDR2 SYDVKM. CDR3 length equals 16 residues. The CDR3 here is CASSTPGQGIATEAFF. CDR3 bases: TGTGCCAGCAGCACCCCCGGACAGGGGATAGCCACTGAAGCTTTCTTT.

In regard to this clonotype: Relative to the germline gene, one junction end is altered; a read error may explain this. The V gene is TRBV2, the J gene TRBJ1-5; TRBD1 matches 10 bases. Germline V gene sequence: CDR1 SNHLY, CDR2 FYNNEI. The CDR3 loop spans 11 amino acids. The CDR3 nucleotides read TGTGCCAGCAGTGAAAAGGACAGGGGGTATTTT. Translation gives CASSEKDRGYF. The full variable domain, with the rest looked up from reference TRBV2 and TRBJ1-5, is EPEVTQTPSHQVTQMGQEVILRCVPISNHLYFYWYRQILGQKVEFLVSFYNNEISEKSEIFDDQFSVERPDGSNFTLKIRSTKLEDSAMYFCASSEKDRGYFGDGTRLSIL.

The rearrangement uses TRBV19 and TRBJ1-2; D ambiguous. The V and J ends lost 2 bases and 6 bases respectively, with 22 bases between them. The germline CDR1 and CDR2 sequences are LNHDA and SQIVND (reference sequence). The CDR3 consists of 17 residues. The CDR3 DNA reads TGTGCCAGTAGTATAATCCCCTCCAGCGGGCTTCGCAATGGCTACACCTTC. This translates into CASSIIPSSGLRNGYTF.

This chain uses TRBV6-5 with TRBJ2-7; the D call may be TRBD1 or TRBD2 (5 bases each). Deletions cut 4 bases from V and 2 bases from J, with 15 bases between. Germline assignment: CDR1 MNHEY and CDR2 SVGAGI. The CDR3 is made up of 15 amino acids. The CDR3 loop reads CASSSSGPKTYEQYF. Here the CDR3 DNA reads TGTGCCAGCAGTTCCTCGGGACCGAAAACCTACGAGCAGTACTTC.

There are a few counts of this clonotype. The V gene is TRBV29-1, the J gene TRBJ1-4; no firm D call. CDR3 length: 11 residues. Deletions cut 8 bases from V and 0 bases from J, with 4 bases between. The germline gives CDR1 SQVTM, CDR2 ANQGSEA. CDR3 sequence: CSFATNEKLFF. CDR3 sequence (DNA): TGCAGCTTCGCAACTAATGAAAAACTGTTTTTT.

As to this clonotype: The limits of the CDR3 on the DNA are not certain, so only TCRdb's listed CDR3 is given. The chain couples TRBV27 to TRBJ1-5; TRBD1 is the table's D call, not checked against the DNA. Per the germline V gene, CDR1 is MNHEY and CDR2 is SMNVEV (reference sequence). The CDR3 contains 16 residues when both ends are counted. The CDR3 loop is CASSSSMQGANQPQHF.

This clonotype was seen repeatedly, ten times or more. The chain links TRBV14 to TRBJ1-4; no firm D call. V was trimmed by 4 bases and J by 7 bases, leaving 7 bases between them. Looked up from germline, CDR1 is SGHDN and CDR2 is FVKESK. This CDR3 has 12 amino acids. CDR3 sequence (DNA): TGTGCCAGCAGCCGGACCAGTGAAAAACTGTTTTTT. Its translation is CASSRTSEKLFF.

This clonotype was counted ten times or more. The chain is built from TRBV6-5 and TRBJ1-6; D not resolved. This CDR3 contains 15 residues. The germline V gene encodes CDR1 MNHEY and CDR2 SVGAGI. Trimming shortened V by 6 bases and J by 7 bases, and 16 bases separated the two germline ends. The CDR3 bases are TGTGCCAGCAGAGTAAAGGGTTGGACGAATTCACCCCTCCACTTT. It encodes CASRVKGWTNSPLHF.

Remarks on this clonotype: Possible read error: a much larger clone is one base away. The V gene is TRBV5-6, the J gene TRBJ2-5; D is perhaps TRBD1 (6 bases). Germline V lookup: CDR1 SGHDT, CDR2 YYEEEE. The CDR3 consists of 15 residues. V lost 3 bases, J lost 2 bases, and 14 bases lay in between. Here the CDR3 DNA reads TGTGCCAGCAGCTGTCCGGCAGGGGTTCAAGAGACCCAGTACTTC. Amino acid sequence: CASSCPAGVQETQYF.

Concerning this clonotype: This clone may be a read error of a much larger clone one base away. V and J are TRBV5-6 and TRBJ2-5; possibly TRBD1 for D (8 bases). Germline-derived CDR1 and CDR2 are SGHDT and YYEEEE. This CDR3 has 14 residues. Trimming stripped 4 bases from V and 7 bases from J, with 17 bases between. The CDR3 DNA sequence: TGTGCCAGCAGCCTAATGACAGGGGAGGGGACCCAGTACTTC. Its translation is CASSLMTGEGTQYF.

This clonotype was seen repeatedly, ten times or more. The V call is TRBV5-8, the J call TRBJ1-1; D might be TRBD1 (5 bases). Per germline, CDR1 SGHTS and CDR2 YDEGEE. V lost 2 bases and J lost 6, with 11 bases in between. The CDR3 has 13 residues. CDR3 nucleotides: TGTGCCAGCAGCTTTGGGACGGGCTCTGAAGCTTTCTTT. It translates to CASSFGTGSEAFF.

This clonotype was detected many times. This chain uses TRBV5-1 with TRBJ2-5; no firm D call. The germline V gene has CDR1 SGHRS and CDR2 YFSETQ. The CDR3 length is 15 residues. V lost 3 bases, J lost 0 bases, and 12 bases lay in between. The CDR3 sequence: CASSWGGQNQETQYF. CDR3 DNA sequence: TGCGCCAGCAGCTGGGGTGGGCAGAACCAAGAGACCCAGTACTTC.

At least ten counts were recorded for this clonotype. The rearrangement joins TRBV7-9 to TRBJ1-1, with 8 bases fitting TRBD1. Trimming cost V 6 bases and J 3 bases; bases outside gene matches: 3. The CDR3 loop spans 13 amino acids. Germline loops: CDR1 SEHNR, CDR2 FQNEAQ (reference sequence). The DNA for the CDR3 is TGTGCCAGCAGGGAGACAGGGGACACTGAAGCTTTCTTT. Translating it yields CASRETGDTEAFF.

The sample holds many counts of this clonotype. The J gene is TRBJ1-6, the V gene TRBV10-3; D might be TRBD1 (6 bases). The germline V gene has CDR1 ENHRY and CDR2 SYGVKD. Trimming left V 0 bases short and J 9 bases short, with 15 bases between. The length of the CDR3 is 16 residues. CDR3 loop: CAISESTQGSVSPLHF. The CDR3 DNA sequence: TGTGCCATCAGTGAGTCGACACAGGGAAGTGTTTCACCCCTCCACTTT.

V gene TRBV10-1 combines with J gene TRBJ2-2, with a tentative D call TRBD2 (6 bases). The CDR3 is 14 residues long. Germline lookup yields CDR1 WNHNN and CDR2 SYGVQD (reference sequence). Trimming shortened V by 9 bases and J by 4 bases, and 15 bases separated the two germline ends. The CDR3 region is CAREGLRLTGELFF. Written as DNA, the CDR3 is TGCGCCAGGGAGGGACTCAGACTCACCGGGGAGCTGTTTTTT.

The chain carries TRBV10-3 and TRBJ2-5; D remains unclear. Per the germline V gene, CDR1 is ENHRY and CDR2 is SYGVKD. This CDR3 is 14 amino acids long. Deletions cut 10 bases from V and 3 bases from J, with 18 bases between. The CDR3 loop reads CASTQYSRKETQYF. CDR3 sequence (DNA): TGTGCCAGCACCCAATATTCCAGGAAAGAGACCCAGTACTTC.

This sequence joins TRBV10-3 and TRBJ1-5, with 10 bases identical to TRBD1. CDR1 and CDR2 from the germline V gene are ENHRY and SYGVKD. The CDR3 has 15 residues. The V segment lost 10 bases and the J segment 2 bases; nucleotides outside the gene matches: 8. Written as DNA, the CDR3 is TGTGCCACCACCGGGACAGGGGACGGCAATCAGCCCCAGCATTTT. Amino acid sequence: CATTGTGDGNQPQHF.